A single sample gave rise to the 20 T cell receptor beta chains below, sequenced in a study of blood T cell repertoires in COVID-19. Clones were sequenced by immunoSEQ multiplex PCR, and TCRdb holds only the in-frame ones, with some missing. The sample has around 110,000 clones, 90% seen once. Sequencing used peripheral blood. These receptors were obtained from a human donor with active COVID-19. The donor label of this sample is uncertain.

V and J are TRBV2 and TRBJ1-2; D may be TRBD1 (6 bases). Trimming removed 4 bases at V and 4 bases at J, with 19 bases between. Germline V CDR1 and CDR2: SNHLY, FYNNEI. The CDR3 consists of 16 residues. The CDR3 DNA reads TGTGCCAGCAGTGTAAAACGACAGGCTACGGGCTATGGCTACACCTTC. This translates into CASSVKRQATGYGYTF.

V and J are TRBV7-2 and TRBJ1-2; a possible D gene is TRBD1 (5 bases). In germline, CDR1 is SGHTA, CDR2 FQGNSA. The CDR3 length is 16 residues. Trimming removed 0 bases from V and 4 bases from J, with 15 bases in between. In DNA, the CDR3 is TGTGCCAGCAGCTTAGCACGGGGGAGTGTCCCCTATGGCTACACCTTC. It translates to CASSLARGSVPYGYTF.

The chain joins TRBV13 to TRBJ2-7, with 8 positions matching TRBD1. J was trimmed by 1 base and V by 5 bases; bases with no gene match: 7. In germline, CDR1 is PRHDT, CDR2 FYEKMQ (reference sequence). The CDR3 totals 15 residues. The CDR3 spells CASSKQGGPSYEQYF. CDR3 nucleotide sequence: TGTGCCAGCAGCAAACAGGGGGGACCTTCCTACGAGCAGTACTTC.

The rearrangement uses TRBV2 and TRBJ1-1, with D tentatively TRBD1 (5 bases). With 3 bases removed from V and 6 bases from J, the gap between germline ends came to 8 bases. Looked up from germline, CDR1 is SNHLY and CDR2 is FYNNEI. This CDR3 is built from 12 residues. In DNA, the CDR3 is TGTGCCAGCAGTGACCAAGGGGCTGAAGCTTTCTTT. Protein: CASSDQGAEAFF.

The J gene is TRBJ1-2, the V gene TRBV5-8; D gene ambiguous. Germline assignment: CDR1 SGHTS and CDR2 YDEGEE. The CDR3 is 14 residues long. Trimming left V 0 bases short and J 0 bases short, with 6 bases between. CDR3 region: CASSLDRTNYGYTF. CDR3 in DNA: TGTGCCAGCAGCTTGGACAGAACTAACTATGGCTACACCTTC.

The chain couples TRBV2 to TRBJ1-2, with a possible D match to TRBD1 (6 bases). The V end lost 3 bases, the J end lost 8 bases, and 19 bases lay between the germline ends. The length of the CDR3 is 15 residues. Per germline, CDR1 SNHLY and CDR2 FYNNEI. CDR3 residues: CASSDSTTGWRGYTF. CDR3 DNA: TGTGCCAGCAGTGATAGTACGACAGGCTGGAGGGGCTACACCTTC.

The chain recombines TRBV7-2 with TRBJ2-1; 13 bases are shared with TRBD2. V was clipped by 4 bases and J by 9 bases; unmatched bases: 15. There are 18 residues in the CDR3. Germline loops: CDR1 SGHTA, CDR2 FQGNSA. The CDR3 bases are TGTGCCAGCAGCTCGACTAGCGGGGGGTTCGTTCGGGTCTCTGAGCAGTTCTTC. It yields the protein CASSSTSGGFVRVSEQFF.

This chain links TRBV5-1 with TRBJ2-7; the match to TRBD1 covers 9 bases. Trimming took 0 bases from V and 9 from J; bases not matched to a gene: 22. Germline V CDR1 and CDR2: SGHRS, YFSETQ. CDR3 length equals 19 residues. The CDR3 loop reads CASSLVGTGSSGSMAGQYF. The CDR3 coding sequence is TGCGCCAGCAGCTTGGTAGGGACAGGGTCCTCTGGTAGTATGGCCGGGCAGTACTTC.

In nucleotides, the CDR3 is TGTGCCAGTCAGAAAACTAGCATTTTGTACAATGAGCAGTTCTTC. Translated, it gives CASQKTSILYNEQFF. The rearrangement uses TRBV2 and TRBJ2-1; TRBD2 might be the D (6 bases). The CDR3 runs 15 residues. Trimming pared 9 bases from V and 4 bases from J, leaving 19 bases between. Germline CDR1 and CDR2: SNHLY and FYNNEI. Filled out from reference TRBV2 and TRBJ2-1, the complete variable domain reads EPEVTQTPSHQVTQMGQEVILRCVPISNHLYFYWYRQILGQKVEFLVSFYNNEISEKSEIFDDQFSVERPDGSNFTLKIRSTKLEDSAMYFCASQKTSILYNEQFFGPGTRLTVL.

The V and J genes are TRBV11-3 and TRBJ2-3; 8 bases are a match to TRBD1. V lost 0 bases, J lost 9 bases, and 2 bases stayed unmatched. Germline V CDR1 and CDR2: SGHNT, YENEEA. The CDR3 contains 13 residues. CDR3 bases: TGTGCCAGCAGCTTAGACGGACAGGGAACGCAGTATTTT. It translates to CASSLDGQGTQYF.

This clone was found many times. The chain is built from TRBV2 and TRBJ2-7; perhaps TRBD1 as D (6 bases). Germline values: CDR1 SNHLY, CDR2 FYNNEI. The CDR3 totals 15 residues. Trimming took 5 bases from V and 5 from J, leaving 19 bases between them. As DNA, the CDR3 is TGTGCCAGCAGTTGGAGTAGGGGGAACGATGACGAGCAGTACTTC. Protein sequence: CASSWSRGNDDEQYF.

This clone showed up just once. The rearrangement joins TRBV18 to TRBJ2-7; 9 positions agree with TRBD1. V trimming: 0 bases; J trimming: 5 bases; junction bases outside the gene matches: 5. The CDR3 length is 15 residues. In germline, CDR1 is KGHSH, CDR2 LQKENI. The CDR3: CASSPPNRGRNEQYF. DNA of the CDR3: TGTGCCAGCTCACCACCGAACAGGGGGCGAAACGAGCAGTACTTC.

J is TRBJ2-7 and V is TRBV28, with 9 bases lining up with TRBD1. This CDR3 is 16 amino acids long. V lost 3 bases to trimming and J lost 2 bases; unmatched junction nucleotides: 8. Germline V CDR1 and CDR2: MDHEN, SYDVKM. The CDR3 loop reads CASSFARTGATYEQYF. The CDR3 DNA sequence: TGTGCCAGCAGTTTCGCGAGGACAGGGGCAACCTACGAGCAGTACTTC. The entire variable domain, with the rest obtained from reference TRBV28 and TRBJ2-7, is as follows: DVKVTQSSRYLVKRTGEKVFLECVQDMDHENMFWYRQDPGLGLRLIYFSYDVKMKEKGDIPEGYSVSREKKERFSLILESASTNQTSMYLCASSFARTGATYEQYFGPGTRLTVT.

This rearrangement joins TRBV10-3 to TRBJ2-7, with D possibly TRBD2 on 6 matching bases. V gave up 0 bases and J gave up 4 bases, with 10 bases separating them. Germline V gene lookup returns CDR1 ENHRY and CDR2 SYGVKD. The CDR3 sequence is 14 residues long. The CDR3 here is CAISESLGGYEQYF. CDR3 in DNA: TGTGCCATCAGTGAGTCGCTGGGGGGATACGAGCAGTACTTC.

The genes are TRBV6-2 or TRBV6-3 and TRBJ2-2; TRBD2 agrees at 10 bases. The CDR3 totals 15 residues. V gave up 5 bases and J gave up 6 bases; unmatched junction bases: 6. The germline gives CDR1 MNHEY, CDR2 SVGEGT. The DNA of the CDR3 is TGTGCCAGCAGTCCGAGCGGGGGGGCCCCCGGGGAGCTGTTTTTT. Translation: CASSPSGGAPGELFF.

This clone was counted a single time. The V call is TRBV11-2, the J call TRBJ1-1; 8 positions match TRBD1. Germline values: CDR1 SGHAT, CDR2 FQNNGV. Trimming removed 5 bases from V and 4 bases from J; junction bases left unmatched: 3. This CDR3 contains 13 residues. CDR3 residues: CASSPDRVTEAFF. The CDR3 region has the DNA TGTGCCAGCAGCCCGGACAGGGTCACTGAAGCTTTCTTT.

The chain combines TRBV2 with TRBJ2-2, with 8 positions matching TRBD2. The junction had 7 bases not matched to a gene; V was cut back by 4 bases and J by 6 bases. Germline V lookup: CDR1 SNHLY, CDR2 FYNNEI. The CDR3 runs to 15 residues. This CDR3 reads CASSGGLGLAGELFF. The DNA for the CDR3 is TGTGCCAGCAGTGGGGGACTAGGTTTGGCCGGGGAGCTGTTTTTT. The full variable domain, completed using reference TRBV2 and TRBJ2-2, is EPEVTQTPSHQVTQMGQEVILRCVPISNHLYFYWYRQILGQKVEFLVSFYNNEISEKSEIFDDQFSVERPDGSNFTLKIRSTKLEDSAMYFCASSGGLGLAGELFFGEGSRLTVL.

The chain has TRBV6-6 and TRBJ1-2; possibly TRBD1 for D (5 bases). The germline CDR1 and CDR2 sequences are MNHNY and SVGAGI (reference sequence). V lost 6 bases and J lost 5, with 10 bases in between. This CDR3 region has 12 residues. In DNA form, the CDR3 reads TGTGCCAGCAGCCCGGCAGGGTATGGCTACACCTTC. Translated: CASSPAGYGYTF.

J is TRBJ2-1 and V is TRBV7-7; 7 positions match TRBD1. The CDR3 is made up of 14 amino acids. Per germline, CDR1 SSHAT and CDR2 FNYEAQ (reference sequence). Losses at the gene ends were 5 bases for V and 5 bases for J; bases not matched to a gene: 6. The CDR3 nucleotides read TGTGCCAGCAGCCCCTACAGGGGAAACAATGAGCAGTTCTTC. As protein: CASSPYRGNNEQFF.

The rearrangement joins TRBV19 to TRBJ1-2; TRBD1 matches at 8 bases. The CDR3 sequence is 14 residues long. With 4 bases clipped from V and 5 bases from J, the junction kept 6 bases outside the gene matches. Germline CDR1 and CDR2: LNHDA and SQIVND (reference sequence). For the CDR3, the DNA is TGTGCCAGTAGTAAGCGGACAGGGTCGTATGGCTACACCTTC. Translation: CASSKRTGSYGYTF.